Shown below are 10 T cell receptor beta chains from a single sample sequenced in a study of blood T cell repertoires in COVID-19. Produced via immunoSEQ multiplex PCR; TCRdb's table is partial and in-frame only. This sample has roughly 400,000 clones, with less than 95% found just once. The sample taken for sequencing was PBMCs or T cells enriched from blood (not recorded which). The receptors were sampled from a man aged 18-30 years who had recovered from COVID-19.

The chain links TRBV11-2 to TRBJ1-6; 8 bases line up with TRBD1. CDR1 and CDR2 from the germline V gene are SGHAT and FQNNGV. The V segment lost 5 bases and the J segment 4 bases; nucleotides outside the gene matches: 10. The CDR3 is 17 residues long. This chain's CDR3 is CASSTQGAAPYNSPLHF. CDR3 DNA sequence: TGTGCCAGCAGCACTCAGGGGGCGGCTCCGTATAATTCACCCCTCCACTTT.

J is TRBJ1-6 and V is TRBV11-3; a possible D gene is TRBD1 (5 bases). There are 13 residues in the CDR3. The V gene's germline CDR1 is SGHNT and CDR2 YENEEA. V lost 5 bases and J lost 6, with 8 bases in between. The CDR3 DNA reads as TGTGCCAGCAGCCTCGGGGGTAATTCACCCCTCCACTTT. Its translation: CASSLGGNSPLHF.

The CDR3 bases are TGTGCCTCTTCCACAGATACGCAGTATTTT. Its protein product is CASSTDTQYF. The chain combines TRBV25-1 with TRBJ2-3; D is unresolved. Germline CDR1 is MGHDK and CDR2 is SYGVNS. Trimming cost V 11 bases and J 2 bases, with 5 bases left between them. This CDR3 contains 10 residues.

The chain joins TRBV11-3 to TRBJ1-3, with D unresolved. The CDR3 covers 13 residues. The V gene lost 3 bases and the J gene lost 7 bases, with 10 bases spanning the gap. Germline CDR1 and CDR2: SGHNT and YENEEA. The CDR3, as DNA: TGTGCCAGCAGCTTGGGAGACTCCAACACCATATATTTT. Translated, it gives CASSLGDSNTIYF. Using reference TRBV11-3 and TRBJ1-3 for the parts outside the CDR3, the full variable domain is EAGVVQSPRYKIIEKKQPVAFWCNPISGHNTLYWYLQNLGQGPELLIRYENEEAVDDSQLPKDRFSAERLKGVDSTLKIQPAELGDSAVYLCASSLGDSNTIYFGEGSWLTVV.

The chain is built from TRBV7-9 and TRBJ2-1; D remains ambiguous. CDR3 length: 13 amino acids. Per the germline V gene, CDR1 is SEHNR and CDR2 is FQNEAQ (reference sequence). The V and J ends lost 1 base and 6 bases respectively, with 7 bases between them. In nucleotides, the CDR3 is TGTGCCAGCAGCTTAGGGCTTTTCAATGAGCAGTTCTTC. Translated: CASSLGLFNEQFF.

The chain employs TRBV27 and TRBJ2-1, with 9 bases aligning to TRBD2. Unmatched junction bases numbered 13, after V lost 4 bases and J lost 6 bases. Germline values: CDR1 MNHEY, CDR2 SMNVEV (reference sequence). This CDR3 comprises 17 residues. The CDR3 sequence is CASSSPSIAGVGNEQFF. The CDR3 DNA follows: TGTGCCAGCAGTTCGCCTTCCATAGCGGGAGTGGGCAATGAGCAGTTCTTC.

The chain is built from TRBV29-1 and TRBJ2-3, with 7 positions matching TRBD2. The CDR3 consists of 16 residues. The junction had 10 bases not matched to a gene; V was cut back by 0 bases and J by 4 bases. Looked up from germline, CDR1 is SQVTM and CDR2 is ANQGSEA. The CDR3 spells CSVEEIRGSRADTQYF. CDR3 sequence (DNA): TGCAGCGTTGAAGAGATCCGCGGGAGTCGGGCAGATACGCAGTATTTT.

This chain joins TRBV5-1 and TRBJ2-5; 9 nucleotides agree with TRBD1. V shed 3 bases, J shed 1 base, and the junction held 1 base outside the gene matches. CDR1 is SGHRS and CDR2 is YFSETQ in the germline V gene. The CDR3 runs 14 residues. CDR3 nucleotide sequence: TGCGCCAGCAGCTGGGGACAGGGCCAAGAGACCCAGTACTTC. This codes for CASSWGQGQETQYF. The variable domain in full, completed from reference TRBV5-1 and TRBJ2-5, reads KAGVTQTPRYLIKTRGQQVTLSCSPISGHRSVSWYQQTPGQGLQFLFEYFSETQRNKGNFPGRFSGRQFSNSRSEMNVSTLELGDSALYLCASSWGQGQETQYFGPGTRLLVL.

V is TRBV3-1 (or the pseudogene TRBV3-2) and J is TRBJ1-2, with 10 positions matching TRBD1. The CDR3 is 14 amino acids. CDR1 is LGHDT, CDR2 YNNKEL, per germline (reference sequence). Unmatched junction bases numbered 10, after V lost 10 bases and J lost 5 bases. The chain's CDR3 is CATWRQGALYGYTF. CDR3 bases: TGTGCCACCTGGCGACAGGGGGCTTTGTATGGCTACACCTTC.

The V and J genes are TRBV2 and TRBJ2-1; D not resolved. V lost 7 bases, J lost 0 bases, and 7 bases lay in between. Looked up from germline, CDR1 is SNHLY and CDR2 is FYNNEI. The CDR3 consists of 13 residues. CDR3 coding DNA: TGTGCCAGCATAGTGAGCTCCTACAATGAGCAGTTCTTC. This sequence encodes CASIVSSYNEQFF.